This is a list of T cell receptor beta chains from one sample in a study of blood T cells in healthy people across ages. TCRdb re-derived calls from the 5' RACE reads in MiXCR, one entry per CDR3 protein. The sample includes hundreds of thousands of distinct CDR3 sequences, approximately 50% of them seen just once. Sequencing was carried out using blood. The receptor set was obtained from a woman aged 55 to 70 in good health. Each CDR3 is given with its conserved first and last residue. Fields, in order: V gene, J gene, D gene, clone size, CDR3 DNA, CDR3 protein. The D gene is left open where the match is weak. Not every row has a clone size; where given, it reads once, few, many or a size class.

v_call: TRBV5-1; j_call: TRBJ2-3; d_call: TRBD2; clone_size: -; cdr3_nt: TGCGCCAGCAGCTTGGGGGGACTAGCGTCGGATACGCAGTATTTT; cdr3_aa: CASSLGGLASDTQYF
v_call: TRBV7-9; j_call: TRBJ2-7; d_call: -; clone_size: -; cdr3_nt: TGTGCCAGCAGCTTCGGGGATGACGAGCAGTACTTC; cdr3_aa: CASSFGDDEQYF
v_call: TRBV30; j_call: TRBJ2-7; d_call: -; clone_size: -; cdr3_nt: TGTGCCTGGAGTGTTGTCAGGGAATCCGAGCAGTACTTC; cdr3_aa: CAWSVVRESEQYF
v_call: TRBV5-1; j_call: TRBJ2-3; d_call: TRBD2; clone_size: -; cdr3_nt: TGCGCCAGCAGCGTAGGACTAGCGGGAGGACAGAGGGGCACAGATACGCAGTATTTT; cdr3_aa: CASSVGLAGGQRGTDTQYF
v_call: TRBV30; j_call: TRBJ1-6; d_call: -; clone_size: -; cdr3_nt: TGTGCCTGGAACGAGGGCAATAATTCACCCCTCCACTTT; cdr3_aa: CAWNEGNNSPLHF
v_call: TRBV20-1; j_call: TRBJ1-1; d_call: -; clone_size: -; cdr3_nt: TGCAGTGCTAGGCAGGGGCTGAACACTGAAGCTTTCTTT; cdr3_aa: CSARQGLNTEAFF
v_call: TRBV15; j_call: TRBJ2-5; d_call: TRBD2; clone_size: -; cdr3_nt: TGTGCCACCAGCAGAGATCGCCGGAGCGGGATTGAGACCCAGTACTTC; cdr3_aa: CATSRDRRSGIETQYF
v_call: TRBV7-2; j_call: TRBJ2-7; d_call: TRBD1; clone_size: few; cdr3_nt: TGTGCCAGCAGCAACCGGGACAGACCTGTGGCTTTCGAGCAGTACTTC; cdr3_aa: CASSNRDRPVAFEQYF
v_call: TRBV9; j_call: TRBJ2-7; d_call: TRBD1; clone_size: few; cdr3_nt: TGTGCCAGCAGCGTAGCGGGACAGGGGTCGAACGAGCAGTACTTC; cdr3_aa: CASSVAGQGSNEQYF
v_call: TRBV7-2; j_call: TRBJ2-2; d_call: TRBD1; clone_size: -; cdr3_nt: TGTGCCAGCAGCCGTCAAGTGGACAGGGGCACCGGGGAGCTGTTTTTT; cdr3_aa: CASSRQVDRGTGELFF
v_call: TRBV25-1; j_call: TRBJ2-3; d_call: -; clone_size: -; cdr3_nt: TGTGCCAGCAGCGGACAAGTGGCGGTCACAGATACGCAGTATTTT; cdr3_aa: CASSGQVAVTDTQYF
v_call: TRBV3-1; j_call: TRBJ2-7; d_call: -; clone_size: -; cdr3_nt: TGTGCCAGCAGCCGCAAACCTAGCTACGAGCAGTACTTC; cdr3_aa: CASSRKPSYEQYF
v_call: TRBV7-2; j_call: TRBJ1-1; d_call: -; clone_size: -; cdr3_nt: TGTGCCAGCAGCCGCATAATGAACACTGAAGCTTTCTTT; cdr3_aa: CASSRIMNTEAFF
v_call: TRBV29-1; j_call: TRBJ1-2; d_call: -; clone_size: -; cdr3_nt: TGCAGCGTCACCGGGCCCACAAACTATGGCTACACCTTC; cdr3_aa: CSVTGPTNYGYTF
v_call: TRBV20-1; j_call: TRBJ2-7; d_call: TRBD2; clone_size: -; cdr3_nt: TGCAGTGCTAGGGGGGGGAAGTACGAGCGGTACTTC; cdr3_aa: CSARGGKYERYF
v_call: TRBV11-2; j_call: TRBJ2-1; d_call: TRBD2; clone_size: few; cdr3_nt: TGTGCCAGCAGCTTAGCCCTCCGGACTAGTTCCAATGAGCAGTTCTTC; cdr3_aa: CASSLALRTSSNEQFF
v_call: TRBV6-2/TRBV6-3; j_call: TRBJ2-5; d_call: -; clone_size: -; cdr3_nt: TGTGCCACCGCATCGGGAGAGACCCAGTACTTC; cdr3_aa: CATASGETQYF
v_call: TRBV4-3; j_call: TRBJ2-7; d_call: -; clone_size: few; cdr3_nt: TGCGCCAGCAGCCAAGATGCAGGGACCTACGAGCAGTACTTC; cdr3_aa: CASSQDAGTYEQYF
v_call: TRBV11-2; j_call: TRBJ2-4; d_call: -; clone_size: -; cdr3_nt: TGTGCCAGCAGCTTAGGGCAGACCTACTCTGAGCAGTACTTC; cdr3_aa: CASSLGQTYSEQYF
v_call: TRBV29-1; j_call: TRBJ2-7; d_call: -; clone_size: -; cdr3_nt: TGCAGCGTTGACCCCTCGGACGGCTACAATGAGCAGTACTTC; cdr3_aa: CSVDPSDGYNEQYF
v_call: TRBV6-2/TRBV6-3; j_call: TRBJ2-7; d_call: TRBD2; clone_size: few; cdr3_nt: TGTGCCAGCAGTCCCGCCCCGACTAGCGGGATGACCTACGAGCAGTACTTC; cdr3_aa: CASSPAPTSGMTYEQYF
v_call: TRBV7-2; j_call: TRBJ2-7; d_call: TRBD2; clone_size: -; cdr3_nt: TGTGCCAGCAGCTCGAAGGGACTAGCGGGAGCCTCCTACAATGAGCAGTACTTC; cdr3_aa: CASSSKGLAGASYNEQYF
v_call: TRBV5-1; j_call: TRBJ1-2; d_call: -; clone_size: -; cdr3_nt: TGCGCCAGCAGCTTGGGAAGCCAGGGGATCGGCTACACCTTC; cdr3_aa: CASSLGSQGIGYTF
v_call: TRBV20-1; j_call: TRBJ1-1; d_call: -; clone_size: -; cdr3_nt: TGCAGTGCTAGAGATGCCAGGCTTCTCACTGAAGCTTTCTTT; cdr3_aa: CSARDARLLTEAFF
v_call: TRBV10-3; j_call: TRBJ1-2; d_call: -; clone_size: -; cdr3_nt: TGTGCCATCAGTGAGGCGAAGACAGGTTATGGCTACACCTTC; cdr3_aa: CAISEAKTGYGYTF
v_call: TRBV6-2/TRBV6-3; j_call: TRBJ2-7; d_call: TRBD2; clone_size: -; cdr3_nt: TGTGCCAGCAGCAGACTCTTTTCCGGGACTAGCGGGAGATGGGACTACGAGCAGTACTTC; cdr3_aa: CASSRLFSGTSGRWDYEQYF
v_call: TRBV7-3; j_call: TRBJ2-1; d_call: TRBD2; clone_size: -; cdr3_nt: TGTGCCAGCAGCTTATTCGCCGGGAGGGACAATGAGCAGTTCTTC; cdr3_aa: CASSLFAGRDNEQFF
v_call: TRBV20-1; j_call: TRBJ1-6; d_call: -; clone_size: -; cdr3_nt: TGCAGTGCCAGGGCAGGGACTTATAATTCACCCCTCCACTTT; cdr3_aa: CSARAGTYNSPLHF
v_call: TRBV30; j_call: TRBJ2-6; d_call: -; clone_size: -; cdr3_nt: TGTGCCTGGAGGAGATTAGACAGGAACTCTGGGGCCAACGTCCTGACTTTC; cdr3_aa: CAWRRLDRNSGANVLTF
v_call: TRBV5-1; j_call: TRBJ2-1; d_call: TRBD2; clone_size: -; cdr3_nt: TGCGCCAGCAGCGATACTAGCGGCAACAATGAGCAGTTCTTC; cdr3_aa: CASSDTSGNNEQFF
v_call: TRBV20-1; j_call: TRBJ1-6; d_call: -; clone_size: -; cdr3_nt: TGCAGTGCTATGTCCGCGGGGAAAAATTCACCCCTCCACTTT; cdr3_aa: CSAMSAGKNSPLHF
v_call: TRBV29-1; j_call: TRBJ2-1; d_call: -; clone_size: -; cdr3_nt: TGCAGCGTTGGGACAAATACGGGTTACAATGAGCAGTTCTTC; cdr3_aa: CSVGTNTGYNEQFF
v_call: TRBV6-2/TRBV6-3; j_call: TRBJ2-1; d_call: TRBD2; clone_size: -; cdr3_nt: TGTGCCAGCAGTACTACTAGCGGGAGAGCCTACAATGAGCAGTTCTTC; cdr3_aa: CASSTTSGRAYNEQFF
v_call: TRBV4-1; j_call: TRBJ2-7; d_call: -; clone_size: few; cdr3_nt: TGCGCCAGCAGCCAAGATATTCAGGCCAAGACCCCCTTCATGGTTCCCTACGAGCAGTACTTC; cdr3_aa: CASSQDIQAKTPFMVPYEQYF
v_call: TRBV7-9; j_call: TRBJ2-7; d_call: TRBD1; clone_size: few; cdr3_nt: TGTGCCAGCAGTCAGGACAGGAGGAACTCCTACGAGCAGTACTTC; cdr3_aa: CASSQDRRNSYEQYF